The following is a T cell receptor beta chain sequence with its context. CDR1 SGDLS and CDR2 YYNGEE come from the germline V gene. V was shortened by 0 bases and J by 7 bases, with 11 bases between the two germline ends. The CDR3 is made up of 15 amino acids. This specimen belongs to a study of PD-L1 blockade in urothelial cancer. At the level of the study: Researchers looked at the blood 3 weeks (second dose) and 6 weeks after treatment began.

The repertoire was sequenced with immunoSEQ multiplex PCR; TCRdb's copy has only in-frame clones and lacks some. The sample lists 35,000 to 40,000 clones; roughly 90% were seen once. Time point of the sample: peripheral blood 6 weeks after treatment start. The TCR sequence derives from a man aged 55 to 70 with urothelial cancer. J is TRBJ1-6 and V is TRBV9; possibly TRBD1 for D (5 bases). Sequencing used PBMCs, obtained around atezolizumab (anti-PD-L1) treatment. The CDR3, as DNA: TGTGCCAGCAGCGTAGGTGGACAAGGAAATTCACCCCTCCACTTT. It specifies CASSVGGQGNSPLHF.